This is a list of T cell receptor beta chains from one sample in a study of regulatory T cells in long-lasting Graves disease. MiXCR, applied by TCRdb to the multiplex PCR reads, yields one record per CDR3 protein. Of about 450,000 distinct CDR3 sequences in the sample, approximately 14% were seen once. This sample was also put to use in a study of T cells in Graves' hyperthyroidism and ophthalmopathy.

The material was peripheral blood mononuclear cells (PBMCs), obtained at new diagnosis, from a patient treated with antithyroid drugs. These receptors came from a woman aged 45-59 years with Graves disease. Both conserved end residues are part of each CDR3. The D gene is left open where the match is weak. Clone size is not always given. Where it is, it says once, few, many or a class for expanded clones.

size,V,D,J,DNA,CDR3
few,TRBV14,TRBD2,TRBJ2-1,TGTGCCAGCAGCCAAGATCCCTTAGCGGGAGATTTAAATGAGCAGTTCTTC,CASSQDPLAGDLNEQFF
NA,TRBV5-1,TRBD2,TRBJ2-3,TGCGCCAGCAGAGCGGGAGCGGGAGATACGCAGTATTTT,CASRAGAGDTQYF
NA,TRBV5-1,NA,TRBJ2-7,TGCGCCAGCAGCTTGAGTAGTTGGTACGAGCAGTACTTC,CASSLSSWYEQYF
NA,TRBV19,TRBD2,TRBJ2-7,TGTGCCAGTAGTTACACTAGCGGGAGCTCCTACGAGCAGTACTTC,CASSYTSGSSYEQYF
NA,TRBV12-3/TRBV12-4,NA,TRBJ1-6,TGTGCCAGCAGCCCGGGGCAAAATTCACCCCTCCACTTT,CASSPGQNSPLHF
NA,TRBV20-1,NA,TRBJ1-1,TGCAGTGCTCTACGGGGTGAAGCTTTCTTT,CSALRGEAFF
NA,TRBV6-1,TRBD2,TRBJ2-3,TGTGCCAGCACCCCCCCGGGAGGGCTTGTAAGAGGCACAGATACGCAGTATTTT,CASTPPGGLVRGTDTQYF
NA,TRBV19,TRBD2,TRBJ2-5,TGTGCCAGTAGTCCCTCCCCCCGCGGGAGGCGAGAGACCCAGTACTTC,CASSPSPRGRRETQYF
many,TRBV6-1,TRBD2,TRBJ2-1,TGTGCCAGCTCCCGGATTAGCGGGAAGAACAATGAGCAGTTCTTC,CASSRISGKNNEQFF
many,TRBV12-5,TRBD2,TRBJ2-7,TGTGCTAGTGGTTTGGGGAGCGGGAGGGGCTTCGAGCAGTACTTC,CASGLGSGRGFEQYF